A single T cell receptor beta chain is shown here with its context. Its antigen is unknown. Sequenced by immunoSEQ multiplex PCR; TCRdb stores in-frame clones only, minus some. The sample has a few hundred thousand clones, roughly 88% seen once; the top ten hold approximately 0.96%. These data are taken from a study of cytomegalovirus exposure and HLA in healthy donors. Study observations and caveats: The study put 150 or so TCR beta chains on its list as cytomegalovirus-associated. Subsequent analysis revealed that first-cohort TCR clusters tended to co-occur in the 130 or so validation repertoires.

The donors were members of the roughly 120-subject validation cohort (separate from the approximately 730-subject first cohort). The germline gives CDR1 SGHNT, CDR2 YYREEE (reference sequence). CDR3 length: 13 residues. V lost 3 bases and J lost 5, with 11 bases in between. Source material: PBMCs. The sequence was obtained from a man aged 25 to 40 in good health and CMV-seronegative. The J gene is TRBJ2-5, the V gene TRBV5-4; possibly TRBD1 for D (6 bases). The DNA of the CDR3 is TGTGCCAGCAGCTCTGACAGGAGGGAGACCCAGTACTTC. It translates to CASSSDRRETQYF.